The clone carrying this T cell receptor (beta chain) has only a few counts. The CDR3 has 13 residues. The germline V and J ends were trimmed by 5 bases and 6 bases, with 14 bases remaining between them. Looked up from germline, CDR1 is SQVTM and CDR2 is ANQGSEA. The sample comes from a study of T cell responses to AZD1222 COVID-19 vaccine. Profiled with immunoSEQ multiplex PCR; TCRdb holds only in-frame clones, not every one. In the table there are 150,000 to 200,000 clones, 92% of which are singletons. The chain is built from TRBV29-1 and TRBJ1-5; D not certain. The receptor was isolated from an adult who received the AZD1222 COVID-19 vaccine. The source was peripheral blood, collected 28 days after the second AZD1222 dose. CDR3 protein: CSVSAPEGQPQHF. Here the CDR3 DNA reads TGCAGCGTTTCAGCACCCGAGGGTCAGCCCCAGCATTTT.